A selection of T cell receptor beta chains follows, all from one sample in a study of T cell changes during pregnancy in multiple sclerosis. Repertoires were generated with immunoSEQ multiplex PCR, while TCRdb's copy carries only in-frame clones and drops some. The table records some 50,000 clones, roughly 94% of them present only once. Sequenced here: CD4+ T cells from peripheral blood mononuclear cells, sampled in the second trimester of pregnancy. These receptors were taken from a female donor with multiple sclerosis, enrolled in a pregnancy study. CDR3s include the opening cysteine and the closing phenylalanine or tryptophan. Each record gives: J gene, clone size, V gene, D gene, CDR3 protein, CDR3 DNA. The D gene is left open where the match is weak. Clone size, where shown, is once, few, many, or a class for clones that have expanded.

>TRBJ2-1|NA|TRBV19|TRBD2
CASSILAGGVSPLGEQFF
TGTGCCAGTAGTATCCTAGCGGGGGGGGTATCCCCCCTAGGCGAGCAGTTCTTC
>TRBJ2-3|NA|TRBV7-2|NA
CASSTGSSYTDTQYF
TGTGCCAGCAGCACCGGTTCTTCCTACACAGATACGCAGTATTTT
>TRBJ1-5|NA|TRBV28|NA
CASSLTGFSNQPQHF
TGTGCCAGCAGCCTTACAGGGTTTAGCAATCAGCCCCAGCATTTT
>TRBJ2-3|NA|TRBV9|NA
CASSVGAGLTESEQYF
TGTGCCAGCAGCGTAGGAGCAGGGCTTACGGAATCCGAGCAGTATTTT
>TRBJ1-1|few|TRBV28|NA
CASSLGAREFF
TGTGCCAGCAGTTTAGGGGCGCGGGAGTTCTTT
>TRBJ2-7|NA|TRBV9|TRBD2
CASSVVGGSSDEQYF
TGTGCCAGCAGCGTAGTGGGCGGGAGCAGCGACGAGCAGTACTTC
>TRBJ2-1|NA|TRBV7-3|NA
CASSFFGTSGEQFF
TGTGCCAGCAGCTTTTTTGGGACATCAGGAGAGCAGTTCTTC
>TRBJ2-1|NA|TRBV6-1|NA
CASSEARLVSEQFF
TGTGCCAGCAGTGAAGCCCGACTAGTTAGCGAGCAGTTCTTC
>TRBJ2-3|few|TRBV5-4|TRBD1
CASSLGQGITDTQYF
TGTGCCAGCAGCTTAGGACAGGGAATCACAGATACGCAGTATTTT
>TRBJ2-2|NA|TRBV2|NA
CASSEIQRERDTGELFF
TGTGCCAGCAGTGAAATTCAACGGGAGCGGGACACCGGGGAGCTGTTTTTT
>TRBJ2-7|NA|TRBV10-1|TRBD1
CASSDGRAGGYYEQYF
TGCGCCAGCAGTGACGGTCGGGCAGGGGGCTACTACGAGCAGTACTTC
>TRBJ1-1|NA|TRBV2|NA
CASSEMRPNMNTEAFF
TGTGCCAGCAGTGAAATGAGGCCGAACATGAACACTGAAGCTTTCTTT
>TRBJ2-5|NA|TRBV6-1|NA
CASLRQYQETQYF
TGTGCCAGCCTTCGACAGTACCAAGAGACCCAGTACTTC
>TRBJ1-1|NA|TRBV6-5|NA
CASSRGGDTEAFF
TGTGCCAGCAGTCGGGGGGGAGACACTGAAGCTTTCTTT
>TRBJ2-1|NA|TRBV5-1|TRBD2
CASSLAETSDYNEQFF
TGCGCCAGCAGCTTGGCCGAGACTAGCGACTACAATGAGCAGTTCTTC
>TRBJ2-7|NA|TRBV5-1|TRBD2
CASSQPGLAGGDWRYEQYF
TGCGCCAGCAGCCAACCGGGACTAGCGGGAGGGGATTGGCGTTACGAGCAGTACTTC
>TRBJ1-1|once|TRBV27|TRBD1
CASSLQGARNTEAFF
TGTGCCAGCAGTTTACAGGGGGCAAGAAACACTGAAGCTTTCTTT
>TRBJ1-1|NA|TRBV10-3|NA
CAISVSGEDTEAFF
TGTGCCATCAGTGTGTCAGGGGAAGATACTGAAGCTTTCTTT
>TRBJ2-5|once|TRBV7-7|NA
CASSLFHLESCNF
TGTGCCAGCAGCTTATTTCATCTGGAGAGCTGCAACTTC
>TRBJ2-1|once|TRBV18|NA
CASSPGSTELNEQFF
TGTGCCAGCTCACCAGGATCAACGGAGCTCAATGAGCAGTTCTTC
>TRBJ2-7|NA|TRBV14|TRBD1
CASSQGAGGNEQYF
TGTGCCAGCAGCCAAGGGGCAGGGGGAAACGAGCAGTACTTC
>TRBJ1-3|NA|TRBV7-8|NA
CASGKTASSGNTIYF
TGTGCCAGCGGTAAGACAGCGAGCTCTGGAAACACCATATATTTT
>TRBJ2-3|NA|TRBV30|TRBD2
CAWSVGGDADTQYF
TGTGCCTGGAGTGTTGGGGGGGATGCGGATACGCAGTATTTT
>TRBJ2-5|NA|TRBV6-1|TRBD1
CASSSGTGDQETQYF
TGTGCCAGCAGCTCCGGGACAGGGGACCAAGAGACCCAGTACTTC
>TRBJ2-7|NA|TRBV30|NA
CAWSVDKTVYEQYF
TGTGCCTGGAGTGTAGACAAGACAGTCTACGAGCAGTACTTC
>TRBJ1-2|NA|TRBV18|NA
CASSPPSDWGNYGYTF
TGTGCCAGCTCACCCCCATCGGACTGGGGAAACTATGGCTACACCTTC
>TRBJ2-7|NA|TRBV5-1|TRBD1
CASSLRQGGTYEQYF
TGCGCCAGCAGCTTGAGACAGGGGGGCACCTACGAGCAGTACTTC
>TRBJ2-5|once|TRBV27|TRBD2
CASKGGLAGGETQYF
TGTGCCAGCAAGGGAGGGCTAGCGGGAGGAGAGACCCAGTACTTC
>TRBJ2-4|NA|TRBV6-6|TRBD2
CASSYRGGDIQYF
TGTGCCAGCAGTTACCGGGGGGGGGACATTCAGTACTTC
>TRBJ1-2|NA|TRBV5-4|NA
CASSLGPPGGGGYTF
TGTGCCAGCAGCCTCGGACCCCCTGGGGGGGGTGGCTACACCTTC
>TRBJ2-7|NA|TRBV18|NA
CASSPPTLAGSYEQYF
TGTGCCAGCTCACCACCGACCTTGGCAGGCTCCTACGAGCAGTACTTC
>TRBJ2-5|NA|TRBV28|TRBD2
CASSRRAGERETQYF
TGTGCCAGCAGCCGGAGGGCGGGAGAGAGGGAGACCCAGTACTTC
>TRBJ1-1|few|TRBV29-1|TRBD1
CSAEWDREAFF
TGCAGCGCTGAATGGGACAGAGAAGCTTTCTTT
>TRBJ2-7|NA|TRBV7-2|NA
CASNERRGSYEQYF
TGTGCCAGCAACGAGAGGCGCGGCTCCTACGAGCAGTACTTC
>TRBJ1-1|NA|TRBV6-1|NA
CASGAGQNRPEAFF
TGTGCCAGCGGGGCTGGACAGAACCGGCCTGAAGCTTTCTTT
>TRBJ1-1|NA|TRBV30|NA
CAWSGQMNTEAFF
TGTGCCTGGAGTGGACAGATGAACACTGAAGCTTTCTTT
>TRBJ2-2|few|TRBV7-9|TRBD1
CASSRQGARWSGELFF
TGTGCCAGCAGCCGACAGGGGGCGCGGTGGTCCGGGGAGCTGTTTTTT
>TRBJ1-1|NA|TRBV29-1|NA
CSVSRASDTEAFF
TGCAGCGTCTCGCGGGCGTCGGACACTGAAGCTTTCTTT
>TRBJ2-2|NA|TRBV30|NA
CACLAEVSNTGELFF
TGTGCCTGCTTGGCGGAGGTATCGAACACCGGGGAGCTGTTTTTT
>TRBJ2-1|NA|TRBV5-1|TRBD2
CASSLEGTSREQFF
TGCGCCAGCAGCTTGGAGGGGACTAGTCGTGAGCAGTTCTTC
>TRBJ1-4|NA|TRBV11-2|NA
CASSFLSSATNEKLFF
TGTGCCAGCAGCTTTTTGTCGAGTGCAACTAATGAAAAACTGTTTTTT
>TRBJ1-1|NA|TRBV15|NA
CATSREVPGKTEAFF
TGTGCCACCAGCAGAGAGGTCCCAGGGAAAACTGAAGCTTTCTTT
>TRBJ1-1|NA|TRBV5-1|TRBD1
CASSLGGGGNTEAFF
TGCGCCAGCAGCTTGGGAGGGGGCGGAAACACTGAAGCTTTCTTT
>TRBJ1-5|NA|TRBV19|NA
CASSIGGQTNQPQHF
TGTGCCAGTAGTATCGGTGGACAGACCAATCAGCCCCAGCATTTT
>TRBJ2-3|once|TRBV6-1|TRBD1
CASGDRGTDTQYF
TGTGCCAGCGGGGACAGGGGGACAGATACGCAGTATTTT
>TRBJ2-5|NA|TRBV27|TRBD1
CASSFQGARETQYF
TGTGCCAGCAGTTTCCAGGGGGCGCGAGAGACCCAGTACTTC
>TRBJ2-4|NA|TRBV27|NA
CASSFSVGGNIQYF
TGTGCCAGCAGTTTCTCGGTTGGGGGGAACATTCAGTACTTC